This T cell receptor (beta chain) was captured in a study of long-term antiretroviral therapy in people with HIV. Study findings and constraints: Therapy changes, viral resistance and ART adherence were not documented in the available data. Specimens of blood were obtained during about 2003 to 2018, possibly under older ART regimens.

Each contributor possessed a minimum of one pre-ART and a minimum of two post-ART PBMC samples. V lost 5 bases and J lost 7, with 15 bases in between. Germline V lookup: CDR1 MNHEY, CDR2 SVGAGI. The CDR3 spans 13 residues. An immunoSEQ assay, version v3.0, was performed at survey level. TCRdb keeps only in-frame clones here, not all; method: immunoSEQ multiplex PCR. The repertoire holds 15,000 to 20,000 clones, approximately 80% seen once, with about 17% in the top ten. About this clone: Its antigen is still unknown.

This sample comprised unsorted PBMCs, obtained 0.6 years after starting antiretroviral therapy. J is TRBJ2-7 and V is TRBV6-5; unclear D gene. This TCR came from a woman between 18 and 30 years old with HIV. The CDR3 protein is CASSGSLSHEQYF. DNA for the CDR3: TGTGCCAGCAGTGGTAGCCTCTCCCATGAGCAGTACTTC.